Below are 3 T cell receptor beta chains sequenced from a single sample in a study of immune evolution from preneoplasia to lung adenocarcinoma. Generated by immunoSEQ multiplex PCR, the TCRdb table keeps only in-frame clones and is missing some. The sample carries around 39,000 clones, about 74% recorded once. Sequencing was done on a sample of FFPE invasive lung adenocarcinoma tissue. These receptors came from a person between 55 and 69 years old with lung adenocarcinoma.

This rearrangement joins TRBV9 to TRBJ1-2; 9 bases line up with TRBD1. The V gene end was trimmed by 1 base and the J gene end by 4 bases; junction bases not matched to a gene: 11. This CDR3 contains 17 residues. The germline V gene has CDR1 SGDLS and CDR2 YYNGEE. CDR3 residues: CASSVIGDRAPLYGYTF. The CDR3 DNA is TGTGCCAGCAGCGTAATTGGGGACAGGGCGCCCCTCTATGGCTACACCTTC. Drawing the rest from reference TRBV9 and TRBJ1-2, the complete variable domain is DSGVTQTPKHLITATGQRVTLRCSPRSGDLSVYWYQQSLDQGLQFLIQYYNGEERAKGNILERFSAQQFPDLHSELNLSSLELGDSALYFCASSVIGDRAPLYGYTFGSGTRLTVV.

The J gene is TRBJ1-5, the V gene TRBV7-2, with D uncertain. CDR1 is SGHTA, CDR2 FQGNSA, per germline. Trimming removed 0 bases at V and 6 bases at J, with 6 bases between. This CDR3 comprises 13 residues. In nucleotides, the CDR3 is TGTGCCAGCAGCTTAGCGCCCGTTCAGCCCCAGCATTTT. Amino acids: CASSLAPVQPQHF.

The rearrangement joins TRBV5-6 to TRBJ2-2; the D gene could be TRBD1 or TRBD2 (7 bases each). V shed 4 bases and J shed 6 bases, with 19 bases lying between them. The CDR3 covers 16 residues. CDR1 is SGHDT, CDR2 YYEEEE, per germline. CDR3 bases: TGTGCCAGCAGCCCCAGGGGGGGGATATGGTCCGGGGAGCTGTTTTTT. It translates to CASSPRGGIWSGELFF.